What follows is one T cell receptor (beta chain) and its context. These data belong to a study of identical twins. In TCRdb, the 5' RACE reads were re-called with MiXCR into one record per CDR3 protein. The sample carries around 530,000 distinct CDR3 sequences, about 16% recorded once. Separately, the same data were catalogued under a study of yellow fever vaccine responses in identical twins.

The source material was CD4+ T cells sorted from blood. The receptor was derived from a woman in her late teens or twenties in good health.

The CDR3 spells CASKETSRETQYF. In nucleotides, the CDR3 is TGTGCCAGCAAAGAGACTAGTAGAGAGACCCAGTACTTC. The rearrangement uses TRBV12-3 or TRBV12-4 and TRBJ2-5, with a tentative D call TRBD2 (6 bases). The CDR3 sequence is 13 residues long. With 7 bases removed from V and 4 bases from J, the gap between germline ends came to 13 bases.